The 26 T cell receptor beta chains below all came from one sample that was sequenced in a study of cytomegalovirus exposure and HLA in healthy donors (dated by TCRdb to between 2016 and 2019). Libraries came from the immunoSEQ multiplex PCR assay. A mixture of 60 forward primers for TCR Vbeta segments and 13 reverse primers for TCR Jbeta segments was used in the multiplex PCR. Here the immuneACCESS table is served through TCRdb, limited to in-frame sequences with V and J called. Missing clones are a known gap in these copies; in checked studies unresolved V genes cover under half, and the rest lacks a known reason. This sample is represented by about 170,000 clones; around 84% of them were singletons. Of the sample, around 2.6% falls within the top ten clones. Sequenced sample: PBMCs. These receptor sequences come from a man aged 25-45 years in good health and CMV-seropositive.

This sequence joins TRBV5-4 and TRBJ2-5; 8 bases fit TRBD2. The CDR3 is 14 amino acids. After removal of 5 bases from V and 1 base from J, the junction contained 4 bases not matched to a gene. Germline CDR1 SGHNT, CDR2 YYREEE (reference sequence). The CDR3 is CASSSGTSQETQYF. The CDR3 coding sequence is TGTGCCAGCAGTTCCGGGACTAGCCAAGAGACCCAGTACTTC.

The chain employs TRBV27 and TRBJ1-1, with 8 bases matching TRBD1. Germline-derived CDR1 and CDR2 are MNHEY and SMNVEV (reference sequence). Trimming removed 6 bases from V and 3 bases from J; junction bases left unmatched: 6. The CDR3 runs to 14 residues. The CDR3: CASRPDRVDTEAFF. CDR3 nucleotide sequence: TGTGCCAGCAGACCGGACAGGGTGGACACTGAAGCTTTCTTT.

The V call is TRBV15, the J call TRBJ2-1, with TRBD1 as a possible D gene (6 bases). V dropped 5 bases and J dropped 7 bases, with 18 bases sitting between them. The CDR3 totals 15 residues. Germline-derived CDR1 and CDR2 are LNHNV and YYDKDF (reference sequence). CDR3 nucleotide sequence: TGTGCCACCAGCGGAGCATTACAGGGTTGGAATGAGCAGTTCTTC. Its translation: CATSGALQGWNEQFF. Drawing the rest from reference TRBV15 and TRBJ2-1, the complete variable domain is DAMVIQNPRYQVTQFGKPVTLSCSQTLNHNVMYWYQQKSSQAPKLLFHYYDKDFNNEADTPDNFQSRRPNTSFCFLDIRSPGLGDTAMYLCATSGALQGWNEQFFGPGTRLTVL.

J is TRBJ1-1 and V is TRBV11-3, with TRBD1 as a possible D gene (5 bases). In germline, CDR1 is SGHNT, CDR2 YENEEA. V was pared by 7 bases and J by 3 bases, with 12 bases between. The CDR3 totals 13 residues. This CDR3 reads CASTAGGHTEAFF. In DNA form, the CDR3 reads TGTGCCAGCACTGCCGGGGGTCACACTGAAGCTTTCTTT.

This chain links TRBV6-5 with TRBJ2-5, with 7 bases aligning to TRBD1. The germline CDR1 and CDR2 sequences are MNHEY and SVGAGI. V gave up 4 bases and J gave up 2 bases; unmatched junction bases: 1. This CDR3 is 13 amino acids long. The CDR3 nucleotides read TGTGCCAGCAGTTGGGGACAGCAAGAGACCCAGTACTTC. Protein product: CASSWGQQETQYF.

The rearrangement uses TRBV11-2 and TRBJ1-2; weak D call: TRBD1 (5 bases). This CDR3 is built from 12 residues. Trimming removed 6 bases at V and 4 bases at J, with 9 bases between. CDR1 is SGHAT and CDR2 is FQNNGV in the germline V gene. CDR3 coding DNA: TGTGCCAGCAGGGGGGGGTTCTATGGCTACACCTTC. Encoded protein: CASRGGFYGYTF.

The rearrangement joins TRBV4-1 to TRBJ2-7, with a tentative D call TRBD2 (6 bases). V was shortened by 2 bases and J by 4 bases, with 21 bases between the two germline ends. Germline CDR1 is MGHRA and CDR2 is YSYEKL. The CDR3 totals 17 residues. In nucleotides, the CDR3 is TGCGCCAGCAGCCAAAGCCACCCGGGAGCGCTTTGGTACGAGCAGTACTTC. Its translation: CASSQSHPGALWYEQYF.

The J gene is TRBJ2-3, the V gene TRBV11-1; 7 bases match TRBD1. This CDR3 comprises 16 residues. The germline gives CDR1 SGHAT, CDR2 FQDESV (reference sequence). J gave up 5 bases and V 5 bases, and 13 bases lay outside the gene matches. The CDR3 DNA reads as TGTGCCAGCAGCGACGGACAGGTGGAGGTTGGAGATACGCAGTATTTT. It encodes CASSDGQVEVGDTQYF. Using reference TRBV11-1 and TRBJ2-3 for the parts outside the CDR3, the full variable domain is EAEVAQSPRYKITEKSQAVAFWCDPISGHATLYWYRQILGQGPELLVQFQDESVVDDSQLPKDRFSAERLKGVDSTLKIQPAELGDSAMYLCASSDGQVEVGDTQYFGPGTRLTVL.

The V call is TRBV5-5, the J call TRBJ2-1, with a tentative D call TRBD2 (7 bases). The germline V gene has CDR1 SGHKS and CDR2 YYEKEE (reference sequence). This CDR3 has 16 residues. Trimming took 3 bases from V and 2 from J, leaving 15 bases between them. The CDR3 is CASSSGAGVPYNEQFF. DNA for the CDR3: TGTGCCAGCAGCTCAGGGGCGGGAGTCCCCTACAATGAGCAGTTCTTC.

The chain employs TRBV4-3 and TRBJ2-7; 14 bases agree with TRBD2. CDR1 and CDR2 (germline): LGHNA, YSLEER. This CDR3 has 15 amino acids. The junction had 2 bases not matched to a gene; V was cut back by 4 bases and J by 3 bases. The CDR3 reads CASSLGTSGSYEQYF. The CDR3 coding sequence is TGCGCCAGCAGCCTTGGGACTAGCGGGAGCTACGAGCAGTACTTC.

The V gene is TRBV2, the J gene TRBJ2-3; 8 nucleotides agree with TRBD1. This CDR3 region has 14 residues. V gave up 9 bases and J gave up 3 bases; unmatched junction bases: 8. From germline, CDR1 is SNHLY and CDR2 FYNNEI. The CDR3 spells CASSDREGTDTQYF. CDR3 in DNA: TGTGCCAGTTCGGACAGGGAAGGAACAGATACGCAGTATTTT.

The V and J genes are TRBV11-1 and TRBJ2-2; possible D gene TRBD2, 5 bases. The CDR3 sequence is 15 residues long. In germline, CDR1 is SGHAT, CDR2 FQDESV (reference sequence). Trimming took off 2 bases at V and 3 bases at J, with 10 bases between the two ends. CDR3 DNA: TGTGCCAGCAGCTTATTTAGCGACCACACCGGGGAGCTGTTTTTT. This codes for CASSLFSDHTGELFF.

This clone turned up a few times. The V gene is TRBV2, the J gene TRBJ2-1; 11 nucleotides match TRBD2. CDR1 and CDR2 from the germline V gene are SNHLY and FYNNEI. V trimming: 6 bases; J trimming: 7 bases; junction bases outside the gene matches: 5. The CDR3 has 14 residues. As DNA, the CDR3 is TGTGCCAGCAGATCCGGACTAGCGGGTAATGAGCAGTTCTTC. Translated: CASRSGLAGNEQFF.

The chain employs TRBV4-3 and TRBJ2-7; D is possibly TRBD1 (6 bases). Between the trimmed V and J ends, which lost 3 bases and 4 bases, there was a span of 16 bases. Germline CDR1 is LGHNA and CDR2 is YSLEER. The CDR3 is 15 residues long. CDR3 amino acids: CASSQTRGGFYEQYF. The CDR3 DNA is TGCGCCAGCAGCCAGACACGAGGGGGATTTTACGAGCAGTACTTC.

J is TRBJ2-6 and V is TRBV4-2, with 8 bases aligning to TRBD1. This CDR3 is 17 amino acids long. CDR1 and CDR2 from the germline V gene are LGHNA and YNFKEQ. V trimming: 2 bases; J trimming: 1 base; junction bases outside the gene matches: 4. This CDR3 is CASSQPNRGSGANVLTF. In DNA form, the CDR3 reads TGTGCCAGCAGCCAACCTAACAGGGGGTCTGGGGCCAACGTCCTGACTTTC.

The chain has TRBV30 and TRBJ1-1, with TRBD1 matching over 9 bases. This CDR3 has 15 amino acids. V gave up 1 base and J gave up 2 bases; unmatched junction bases: 5. Per germline, CDR1 GTSNPN and CDR2 SVGIG (reference sequence). The CDR3 nucleotides read TGTGCCTGGAGTGATTGGGACAGGGCTAACACTGAAGCTTTCTTT. Its protein is CAWSDWDRANTEAFF.

The gene calls are TRBV10-3 and TRBJ2-7, with TRBD2 as a possible D gene (5 bases). The CDR3 is made up of 13 amino acids. V was clipped by 0 bases and J by 3 bases, with 6 bases between them. Germline CDR1 ENHRY, CDR2 SYGVKD. This CDR3 is CAISESEGYEQYF. CDR3 nucleotide sequence: TGTGCCATCAGTGAGTCCGAGGGCTACGAGCAGTACTTC.

The chain is built from TRBV4-2 and TRBJ2-3; D is uncertain. V was shortened by 1 base and J by 4 bases, with 6 bases between the two germline ends. Germline loops: CDR1 LGHNA, CDR2 YNFKEQ. This CDR3 region has 13 residues. Written as DNA, the CDR3 is TGTGCCAGCAGCCAAGGCGAAGCAGATACGCAGTATTTT. Translation gives CASSQGEADTQYF.

The chain recombines TRBV11-3 with TRBJ1-3; D gene uncertain. Germline assignment: CDR1 SGHNT and CDR2 YENEEA. This CDR3 spans 14 amino acids. V was shortened by 7 bases and J by 2 bases, with 12 bases between the two germline ends. The CDR3 reads CASTGWSTGNTIYF. In nucleotides, the CDR3 is TGTGCCAGCACGGGGTGGAGCACTGGAAACACCATATATTTT.

V gene TRBV27 combines with J gene TRBJ2-2; weak D call: TRBD1 (5 bases). Germline V gene lookup returns CDR1 MNHEY and CDR2 SMNVEV (reference sequence). The ends were cut back, 5 bases at V and 5 bases at J, with 12 bases in the middle. The CDR3 loop spans 14 amino acids. The CDR3 region is CASSPYRQTGELFF. CDR3 coding DNA: TGTGCCAGCAGTCCGTACCGACAGACCGGGGAGCTGTTTTTT.

The chain is built from TRBV27 and TRBJ1-5; D may be TRBD1 (5 bases). With 4 bases removed from V and 9 bases from J, the gap between germline ends came to 13 bases. Germline CDR1 MNHEY, CDR2 SMNVEV (reference sequence). The CDR3 extends over 13 amino acids. CDR3 coding DNA: TGTGCCAGCAGTTGGGGCCCCTCTGGGCCCCAGCATTTT. This gives the protein CASSWGPSGPQHF.

This chain links TRBV7-2 with TRBJ2-7, with 8 bases identical to TRBD2. The CDR3 spans 14 residues. V gave up 3 bases and J gave up 5 bases; unmatched junction bases: 6. Per germline, CDR1 SGHTA and CDR2 FQGNSA. The CDR3 sequence: CASSLLAGRDEQYF. DNA for the CDR3: TGTGCCAGCAGCTTGCTAGCCGGGAGGGACGAGCAGTACTTC.

The V and J genes are TRBV9 and TRBJ2-1; 12 bases map to TRBD2. The length of the CDR3 is 16 residues. The germline V gene encodes CDR1 SGDLS and CDR2 YYNGEE. The trim removed 4 bases at V and 7 bases at J, leaving 9 bases unmatched. DNA for the CDR3: TGTGCCAGCAGCACCGCTAGCGGGAGGGCTTTAAATGAGCAGTTCTTC. Encoded protein: CASSTASGRALNEQFF.

V is TRBV18 and J is TRBJ2-4, with 8 bases fitting TRBD2. Per the germline V gene, CDR1 is KGHSH and CDR2 is LQKENI. The ends lost 3 bases at V and 6 bases at J; junction bases unmatched: 7. This CDR3 is 15 amino acids long. CDR3 sequence (DNA): TGTGCCAGCTCACCGGAAGGCCTAGCGGGAAACATTCAGTACTTC. Protein sequence: CASSPEGLAGNIQYF.

The gene calls are TRBV6-6 and TRBJ2-2, with 7 bases aligning to TRBD2. CDR3 length: 14 residues. Per the germline V gene, CDR1 is MNHNY and CDR2 is SVGAGI (reference sequence). V shed 6 bases and J 3 bases; nucleotides not matched to a gene: 4. The CDR3 loop reads CASSPSGDTGELFF. For the CDR3, the DNA is TGTGCCAGCAGCCCGAGCGGGGACACCGGGGAGCTGTTTTTT.

Concerning this clone: The same CDR3 is also encoded by other DNA sequences in this sample. The J gene is TRBJ2-1, the V gene TRBV12-5; TRBD2 matches 9 bases. The CDR3 sequence is 17 residues long. From germline, CDR1 is LGHNT and CDR2 FRNRAP. V lost 6 bases to trimming and J lost 5 bases; unmatched junction nucleotides: 14. The CDR3 is CASGVGLTSGPNNEQFF. The CDR3 coding sequence is TGTGCTAGTGGGGTAGGGCTTACTAGCGGGCCGAACAATGAGCAGTTCTTC.